This T cell receptor beta chain is from a study of blood T cell repertoires in COVID-19. Study in general: Sites in the United States, Italy and Spain provided acute and convalescent COVID-19 samples.

V lost 6 bases and J 4 bases, leaving 10 bases between the germline ends. This CDR3 is built from 13 residues. Authors' methods: Quantification of nucleated cells was approximated via reference gene primer amplification. Profiled with immunoSEQ multiplex PCR; TCRdb holds only in-frame clones, not every one. V, J and clone size were drawn from that table, and D and trimming were deduced from the DNA. This repertoire shows roughly 62,000 clones, roughly 80% found once; its top ten account for approximately 20%. Source material: peripheral blood. The sequence was obtained from a woman at least 80 years old with active or convalescent COVID-19. The rearrangement links TRBV12-3 or TRBV12-4 to TRBJ1-3; no clear D gene. The CDR3 DNA is TGTGCCAGCAGGCAGGCAGCCGGAAACACCATATATTTT. As protein: CASRQAAGNTIYF.